Listed here are 27 T cell receptor beta chains from one sample, sequenced in a study of CD8 T cells in Susac syndrome. Reverse transcription of 0.5 to 1 ug RNA was performed with random hexamers. TCRdb re-called the immunoSEQ multiplex PCR reads through MiXCR, storing one row per CDR3 protein. The data show roughly 86,000 distinct CDR3 sequences, about 96% seen once. Input material: CD8+ T cells from PBMCs. The receptors stem from a human donor with Susac syndrome.

This clonotype came up once. The V call is TRBV12-3 or TRBV12-4, the J call TRBJ2-2, with a possible D match to TRBD1 (5 bases). The CDR3 sequence is 15 residues long. V was clipped by 7 bases and J by 1 base, with 13 bases between them. CDR3: CASTIPGKNTGELFF. In DNA, the CDR3 is TGTGCCAGCACCATCCCAGGGAAGAACACCGGGGAGCTGTTTTTT.

V and J are TRBV20-1 and TRBJ1-2; no clear D. V was pared by 6 bases and J by 1 base, with 15 bases between. This CDR3 has 14 amino acids. Germline CDR1 reads DFQATT; CDR2 reads SNEGSKA (reference sequence). The CDR3 region has the DNA TGCAGTGCGATTAACGGGGAAAGTAACTATGGCTACACCTTC. This translates into CSAINGESNYGYTF.

This chain links TRBV7-9 with TRBJ2-7, with a possible D match to TRBD2 (5 bases). This CDR3 spans 17 amino acids. Germline values: CDR1 SEHNR, CDR2 FQNEAQ (reference sequence). Deletions cut 0 bases from V and 0 bases from J, with 15 bases between. The CDR3 nucleotides read TGTGCCAGCAGCTTAGCCTGGGAAGGAGCGGACTCCTACGAGCAGTACTTC. This translates into CASSLAWEGADSYEQYF.

The chain uses TRBV9 and TRBJ1-2, with D maybe TRBD1 (6 bases). The germline CDR1 and CDR2 sequences are SGDLS and YYNGEE. V lost 3 bases and J lost 6, with 15 bases in between. The CDR3 length is 14 residues. In DNA, the CDR3 is TGTGCCAGCAGCGGTACAGGGTCGGGGGATGGCTACACCTTC. This gives the protein CASSGTGSGDGYTF. The full variable domain, completed using reference TRBV9 and TRBJ1-2, is DSGVTQTPKHLITATGQRVTLRCSPRSGDLSVYWYQQSLDQGLQFLIQYYNGEERAKGNILERFSAQQFPDLHSELNLSSLELGDSALYFCASSGTGSGDGYTFGSGTRLTVV.

V usage is TRBV7-2 and J usage is TRBJ2-7, with 8 bases that match TRBD1. V was pared by 5 bases and J by 0 bases, with 9 bases of the junction left unmatched. Germline CDR1 reads SGHTA; CDR2 reads FQGNSA. The CDR3 runs to 16 residues. DNA of the CDR3: TGTGCCAGCAGCCCGGAACGACAGGGGAGCTCCTACGAGCAGTACTTC. Encoded protein: CASSPERQGSSYEQYF. Complete variable domain (other parts from reference TRBV7-2 and TRBJ2-7): GAGVSQSPSNKVTEKGKDVELRCDPISGHTALYWYRQSLGQGLEFLIYFQGNSAPDKSGLPSDRFSAERTGGSVSTLTIQRTQQEDSAVYLCASSPERQGSSYEQYFGPGTRLTVT.

The chain is built from TRBV4-3 and TRBJ2-1, with D possibly TRBD2 on 6 matching bases. The CDR3 length is 12 residues. CDR1 and CDR2 from the germline V gene are LGHNA and YSLEER. V was pared by 0 bases and J by 11 bases, with 8 bases between. Written as DNA, the CDR3 is TGCGCCAGCAGCCAAGAGGCGGGGCAGCAGTTCTTC. This encodes CASSQEAGQQFF.

The chain carries TRBV5-5 and TRBJ1-1, with D perhaps TRBD1 (6 bases). The CDR3 covers 14 residues. From germline, CDR1 is SGHKS and CDR2 YYEKEE (reference sequence). V was shortened by 4 bases and J by 5 bases, with 15 bases between the two germline ends. CDR3 protein: CASSAGAGETEAFF. Here the CDR3 DNA reads TGTGCCAGCAGCGCTGGGGCAGGGGAGACTGAAGCTTTCTTT.

The J gene is TRBJ1-2, the V gene TRBV25-1; 7 nucleotides line up with TRBD1. In germline, CDR1 is MGHDK, CDR2 SYGVNS. V trimming: 3 bases; J trimming: 4 bases; junction bases outside the gene matches: 11. The CDR3 is made up of 16 amino acids. CDR3 in amino acids: CASSDPTGEGVYGYTF. In nucleotides, the CDR3 is TGTGCCAGCAGTGACCCTACAGGGGAAGGAGTCTATGGCTACACCTTC.

This chain uses TRBV20-1 with TRBJ1-6, with 8 nucleotides matching TRBD1. CDR1 and CDR2 from the germline V gene are DFQATT and SNEGSKA (reference sequence). J lost 13 bases, V lost 0 bases, and 8 bases had no gene match. CDR3 size: 14 residues. Here the CDR3 reads CSARESPGQAPLHF. CDR3 sequence (DNA): TGCAGTGCTAGAGAGAGCCCGGGACAGGCGCCCCTCCACTTT.

This clonotype was seen only a few times. The CDR3 nucleotides read TGTGCCAGCATTCATTCGAGACGGTTCAGGGCAGAGACCCAGTACTTC. This sequence encodes CASIHSRRFRAETQYF. The chain couples TRBV6-2 or TRBV6-3 to TRBJ2-5; TRBD1 might be the D (5 bases). Germline assignment: CDR1 MNHEY and CDR2 SVGEGT. The CDR3 consists of 16 residues. Trimming took off 7 bases at V and 4 bases at J, with 22 bases between the two ends.

The count of this clonotype is one. J is TRBJ1-2 and V is TRBV19; possibly TRBD1 for D (6 bases). CDR1 is LNHDA, CDR2 SQIVND, per germline (reference sequence). The CDR3 totals 16 residues. The V and J ends lost 4 bases and 1 base respectively, with 16 bases between them. The DNA for the CDR3 is TGTGCCAGTAGTACGTGGACAGCAACCCTTAACTATGGCTACACCTTC. Translated: CASSTWTATLNYGYTF.

The chain couples TRBV9 to TRBJ2-6; D possibly uses TRBD1 or TRBD2 (5 bases each). CDR3 length equals 16 residues. CDR1 is SGDLS and CDR2 is YYNGEE in the germline V gene. Trimming left V 1 base short and J 3 bases short, with 11 bases between. CDR3 in amino acids: CASSVPQGVGANVLTF. CDR3 DNA: TGTGCCAGCAGCGTACCCCAGGGAGTTGGGGCCAACGTCCTGACTTTC.

V usage is TRBV5-1 and J usage is TRBJ1-4; no definite D call. V was cut by 2 bases and J by 4 bases, with 9 bases left in between. In germline, CDR1 is SGHRS, CDR2 YFSETQ. The CDR3 loop spans 14 amino acids. CDR3 DNA sequence: TGCGCCAGCAGCTTTCGGCAGGATAATGAAAAACTGTTTTTT. Translation gives CASSFRQDNEKLFF.

This clonotype appeared a single time. V gene TRBV27 combines with J gene TRBJ2-3, with 8 positions matching TRBD1. Unmatched junction bases numbered 7, after V lost 6 bases and J lost 2 bases. The CDR3 is 15 amino acids. The germline V gene has CDR1 MNHEY and CDR2 SMNVEV (reference sequence). The CDR3 sequence: CASSYNRGVTDTQYF. Here the CDR3 DNA reads TGTGCCAGCAGCTATAACAGGGGGGTCACAGATACGCAGTATTTT.

The chain joins TRBV30 to TRBJ1-1, with a tentative D call TRBD1 (6 bases). Trimming removed 2 bases from V and 1 base from J, with 14 bases in between. This CDR3 contains 15 residues. From germline, CDR1 is GTSNPN and CDR2 SVGIG (reference sequence). As DNA, the CDR3 is TGTGCCTGGAGTACCCTAGGGGGACCGAACACTGAAGCTTTCTTT. It translates to CAWSTLGGPNTEAFF.

This clonotype appeared a few times. The chain uses TRBV6-6 and TRBJ2-1, with D possibly being TRBD2 (5 bases). The CDR3 spans 13 residues. Germline CDR1 is MNHNY and CDR2 is SVGAGI (reference sequence). Trimming left V 8 bases short and J 3 bases short, with 11 bases between. The CDR3, as DNA: TGTGCCAGCTCACTAGTCGGCTACAATGAGCAGTTCTTC. Translating it yields CASSLVGYNEQFF.

The CDR3 region is CSAPPTGRQETQYF. Here the CDR3 DNA reads TGCAGTGCTCCCCCAACCGGGCGGCAAGAGACCCAGTACTTC. The rearrangement joins TRBV20-1 to TRBJ2-5; no firm D call. This CDR3 contains 14 residues. The V end lost 5 bases, the J end lost 2 bases, and 15 bases lay between the germline ends. In germline, CDR1 is DFQATT, CDR2 SNEGSKA (reference sequence).

This sequence joins TRBV7-2 and TRBJ1-1; the match to TRBD1 covers 7 bases. The germline V gene encodes CDR1 SGHTA and CDR2 FQGNSA. The junction had 12 bases not matched to a gene; V was cut back by 8 bases and J by 9 bases. The CDR3 is 13 residues long. The CDR3 spells CASGDGDRQKAFF. The CDR3 coding sequence is TGTGCCAGCGGCGACGGGGACAGACAGAAAGCTTTCTTT.

CDR3 nucleotides: TGCGCCAGCAGCTTGGAGGGGGAGGCCGATGAAAAACTGTTTTTT. Translating gives CASSLEGEADEKLFF. The chain carries TRBV5-1 and TRBJ1-4, with D maybe TRBD1 (6 bases). This CDR3 comprises 15 residues. V was trimmed by 0 bases and J by 6 bases, leaving 12 bases between them. Germline V gives CDR1 SGHRS, CDR2 YFSETQ.

This rearrangement joins TRBV29-1 to TRBJ2-5, with TRBD2 matching 7 bases. The CDR3 runs 14 residues. V shed 5 bases and J 2 bases; nucleotides not matched to a gene: 8. Per germline, CDR1 SQVTM and CDR2 ANQGSEA. CDR3 sequence reads: CSVFGGRPQETQYF. Here the CDR3 DNA reads TGCAGCGTTTTTGGCGGGAGACCTCAAGAGACCCAGTACTTC.

The V call is TRBV2, the J call TRBJ1-5; 10 positions match TRBD1. Germline assignment: CDR1 SNHLY and CDR2 FYNNEI. J gave up 5 bases and V 7 bases, and 2 bases lay outside the gene matches. The CDR3 is 13 amino acids. The CDR3 DNA reads as TGTGCCAGCAAAGGGACAGGGGATCAGCCCCAGCATTTT. Translation: CASKGTGDQPQHF.

DNA for the CDR3: TGTGCCAGCACCCGTAGGGGGGAGGGGAATGAGCAGTTCTTC. It translates to CASTRRGEGNEQFF. The chain joins TRBV7-9 to TRBJ2-1, with D maybe TRBD2 (7 bases). V was trimmed by 7 bases and J by 7 bases, leaving 17 bases between them. CDR1 is SEHNR and CDR2 is FQNEAQ in the germline V gene (reference sequence). The length of the CDR3 is 14 residues.

The chain combines TRBV27 with TRBJ1-4; 11 bases fit TRBD1. The trim removed 8 bases at V and 7 bases at J, leaving 6 bases unmatched. Germline V CDR1 and CDR2: MNHEY, SMNVEV (reference sequence). The CDR3 extends over 14 amino acids. Written as DNA, the CDR3 is TGTGCCAGCCTTGGACAGGGGGCAGGTGAAAAACTGTTTTTT. It is translated as CASLGQGAGEKLFF.

About this clonotype: Mismatch with germline at one junction end may stem from a read error. The rearrangement joins TRBV7-7 to TRBJ2-7; TRBD1 matches 7 bases. The CDR3 runs 13 residues. CDR1 and CDR2 from the germline V gene are SSHAT and FNYEAQ (reference sequence). CDR3 DNA: TGTGCTAGCAGTTTGGACAGGTTCGACGAGCAGTACTTC. Translation gives CASSLDRFDEQYF. The whole variable domain, remainder taken from reference TRBV7-7 and TRBJ2-7, is GAGVSQSPRYKVTKRGQDVTLRCDPISSHATLYWYQQALGQGPEFLTYFNYEAQPDKSGLPSDRFSAERPEGSISTLTIQRTEQRDSAMYRCASSLDRFDEQYFGPGTRLTVT.

The CDR3 DNA reads TGTGCCAGTAGTTTACAGGTTGCGAATGAGCAGTTCTTC. Translated, it gives CASSLQVANEQFF. The chain couples TRBV19 to TRBJ2-1; maybe TRBD1 (5 bases). V dropped 5 bases and J dropped 7 bases, with 12 bases sitting between them. CDR3 length equals 13 residues. Germline-derived CDR1 and CDR2 are LNHDA and SQIVND (reference sequence). The whole variable domain, filled in from reference TRBV19 and TRBJ2-1, reads DGGITQSPKYLFRKEGQNVTLSCEQNLNHDAMYWYRQDPGQGLRLIYYSQIVNDFQKGDIAEGYSVSREKKESFPLTVTSAQKNPTAFYLCASSLQVANEQFFGPGTRLTVL.

J is TRBJ2-1 and V is TRBV12-3 or TRBV12-4; a possible D gene is TRBD2 (5 bases). The CDR3 covers 12 residues. The germline V and J ends were trimmed by 3 bases and 6 bases, with 6 bases remaining between them. This CDR3 reads CASSFGINEQFF. In nucleotides, the CDR3 is TGTGCCAGCAGTTTCGGGATCAATGAGCAGTTCTTC.

This rearrangement joins TRBV6-5 to TRBJ1-1; 9 bases map to TRBD1. The CDR3 has 15 amino acids. V shed 6 bases, J shed 4 bases, and the junction held 9 bases outside the gene matches. The germline CDR1 and CDR2 sequences are MNHEY and SVGAGI. CDR3 residues: CASRPQGAPSTEAFF. As DNA, the CDR3 is TGTGCCAGCAGACCACAGGGGGCGCCGAGCACTGAAGCTTTCTTT.